The 10 T cell receptor beta chains below come from one sample, sequenced in a study of shared clonotypes between healthy human individuals. CD45RO-negative CD8 cells positively selected for CCR7 made up the naive population, which excluded terminally differentiated effector memory CD45RA+ cells. Generated by immunoSEQ multiplex PCR, the TCRdb table keeps only in-frame clones and is missing some. The sample includes over 2 million clones, about 95% seen only once; the top ten take roughly 1%. Input material: naive CD8+ T cells sorted from blood. Receptors were obtained from a man between 18 and 29 years old in good health.

The chain uses TRBV5-1 and TRBJ2-1; 9 nucleotides agree with TRBD1. Germline lookup yields CDR1 SGHRS and CDR2 YFSETQ. With 8 bases clipped from V and 7 bases from J, the junction kept 4 bases outside the gene matches. The CDR3 spans 12 residues. The CDR3: CASRQGVNEQFF. CDR3 nucleotide sequence: TGCGCCAGTCGACAGGGGGTAAATGAGCAGTTCTTC.

As for this clone: Within the sample, other DNA sequences also encode this same CDR3. The chain uses TRBV7-2 and TRBJ1-3, with 7 bases lining up with TRBD1. The CDR3 covers 16 residues. J lost 4 bases, V lost 5 bases, and 11 bases had no gene match. CDR1 is SGHTA and CDR2 is FQGNSA in the germline V gene. DNA for the CDR3: TGTGCCAGCAGCCCAGACAGGGAGGGCTCCGGAAACACCATATATTTT. Residues: CASSPDREGSGNTIYF.

The V and J genes are TRBV21-1 and TRBJ2-5; the D call of TRBD1 is as the table states it, not checked on the DNA. TRBV21-1 is described as a pseudogene. The CDR3 consists of 15 residues. This chain's CDR3 is CASGGDRDDQETQYF. DNA of the CDR3: TGTGCCAGCGGTGGAGACAGGGACGACCAAGAGACCCAGTACTTC.

Of note for this clone: This sample includes further DNA sequences coding for the same CDR3. The CDR3 bases are TGTGCCAGCAGTTACGACACGAACTACGAGCAGTACTTC. Residues: CASSYDTNYEQYF. This rearrangement joins TRBV6-5 to TRBJ2-7; D is uncertain. Trimming removed 2 bases at V and 3 bases at J, with 8 bases between. The CDR3 totals 13 residues. Germline CDR1 is MNHEY and CDR2 is SVGAGI.

This clone was seen just once. The V gene is TRBV7-9, the J gene TRBJ2-7; 12 bases are shared with TRBD2. Trimming removed 4 bases from V and 5 bases from J; junction bases left unmatched: 3. The germline V gene has CDR1 SEHNR and CDR2 FQNEAQ (reference sequence). This CDR3 comprises 14 residues. CDR3 DNA sequence: TGTGCCAGCAGCTCTAGCGGGAGGGAGGACGAGCAGTACTTC. Amino acids: CASSSSGREDEQYF.

The chain uses TRBV6-1 and TRBJ1-3; weak D call: TRBD1 (6 bases). Trimming cost V 7 bases and J 0 bases, with 13 bases left between them. From germline, CDR1 is MNHNS and CDR2 SASEGT. The CDR3 spans 15 residues. Here the CDR3 reads CASKIDRHSGNTIYF. In nucleotides, the CDR3 is TGTGCCAGCAAGATTGACAGGCACTCTGGAAACACCATATATTTT.

This clone was counted a single time. This chain connects TRBV9 to TRBJ2-2, with 7 bases that match TRBD1. The CDR3 is 15 amino acids. V shed 3 bases, J shed 2 bases, and the junction held 4 bases outside the gene matches. Per the germline V gene, CDR1 is SGDLS and CDR2 is YYNGEE. CDR3 sequence: CASSGDSPNTGELFF. The CDR3 DNA follows: TGTGCCAGCAGCGGGGACAGCCCTAACACCGGGGAGCTGTTTTTT.

The chain is built from TRBV2 and TRBJ2-7; 11 positions agree with TRBD2. Germline loops: CDR1 SNHLY, CDR2 FYNNEI. J was trimmed by 7 bases and V by 7 bases; bases with no gene match: 9. This CDR3 has 14 amino acids. The CDR3 DNA reads TGTGCCAGCATCAGACTAGCGGGGCTCGGAGAGCAGTACTTC. It is translated as CASIRLAGLGEQYF.

The V gene is TRBV14, the J gene TRBJ2-1; 8 bases fit TRBD1. Trimming removed 0 bases from V and 13 bases from J; junction bases left unmatched: 5. Germline loops: CDR1 SGHDN, CDR2 FVKESK. This CDR3 is built from 13 residues. CDR3 coding DNA: TGTGCCAGCAGCCAAGATCGCAGGGGGCGTCAGTTCTTC. Its protein product is CASSQDRRGRQFF.

The CDR3 sequence is CAISESGEGEALRPGNTIYF. Here the CDR3 DNA reads TGTGCCATCAGTGAGTCGGGGGAAGGGGAAGCATTAAGGCCTGGAAACACCATATATTTT. The chain carries TRBV10-3 and TRBJ1-3, with D maybe TRBD1 (5 bases). CDR3 length: 20 amino acids. CDR1 and CDR2 (germline): ENHRY, SYGVKD. V gave up 0 bases and J gave up 2 bases, with 23 bases separating them.